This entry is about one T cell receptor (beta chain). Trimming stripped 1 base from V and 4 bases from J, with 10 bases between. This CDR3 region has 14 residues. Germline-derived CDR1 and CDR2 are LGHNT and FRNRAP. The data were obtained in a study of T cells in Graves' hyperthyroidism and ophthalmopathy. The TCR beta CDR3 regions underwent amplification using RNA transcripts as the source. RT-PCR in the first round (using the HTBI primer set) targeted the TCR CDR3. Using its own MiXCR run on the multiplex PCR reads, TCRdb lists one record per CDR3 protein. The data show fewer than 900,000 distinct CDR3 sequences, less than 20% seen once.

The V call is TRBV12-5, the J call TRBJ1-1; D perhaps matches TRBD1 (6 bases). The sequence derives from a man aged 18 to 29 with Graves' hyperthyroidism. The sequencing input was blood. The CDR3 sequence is CASGLGTAVTEAFF. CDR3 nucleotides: TGTGCTAGTGGTTTGGGGACAGCGGTCACTGAAGCTTTCTTT.